A single TCR beta chain is shown here with its context. Its antigen remains unidentified. CDR1 and CDR2 from the germline V gene are SGHRS and YFSETQ. The CDR3 runs to 14 residues. Trimming shortened V by 3 bases and J by 3 bases, and 13 bases separated the two germline ends. The record originates from a study of OX40 agonist ivuxolimab in advanced cancers. About the research overall: Clinicians treated patients with ivuxolimab, an agonistic anti-OX40 (CD134) antibody. People in dose escalation had one of these cancers: hepatocellular carcinoma, melanoma, renal cell or head and neck cancer.

Study outcomes and limitations: Fewer expanded clones were found on average in CD4+ than in CD8+ T cells. Nonresponders included some who also had low normalized T-cell clonal expansion.

The method was immunoSEQ multiplex PCR; TCRdb's version includes in-frame clones alone and lacks a portion of them. The sample lists approximately 82,000 clones, approximately 90% occurring once. The chain couples TRBV5-1 to TRBJ2-7, with D perhaps TRBD2 (6 bases). The source is an adult with an advanced solid tumor such as melanoma, head and neck, liver or kidney cancer. Sequenced here: CD4+ or CD8+ T cells sorted from blood, sampled in a trial of the OX40 agonist ivuxolimab. CDR3 in DNA: TGCGCCAGCAGCTGGGACTCTGCGGGCTACGAGCAGTACTTC. Amino acid sequence: CASSWDSAGYEQYF.